This TCR beta chain was profiled in a study of PD-L1 blockade in urothelial cancer. Libraries were prepared by immunoSEQ multiplex PCR; TCRdb keeps only in-frame clonotypes and omits some of them. The data show some 40,000 clones, about 89% seen once. V was trimmed by 5 bases and J by 1 base, leaving 10 bases between them. The CDR3 is 14 amino acids. The germline gives CDR1 MDHEN, CDR2 SYDVKM. Regarding time point: peripheral blood 6 weeks after treatment start. Patients presented with locally advanced or metastatic urothelial carcinoma. The sample here was PBMCs, taken around atezolizumab (anti-PD-L1) treatment. The chain links TRBV28 to TRBJ2-3, with D possibly being TRBD1 (5 bases). This receptor was taken from a man in his 70s with urothelial cancer. The CDR3 nucleotides are TGTGCCAGCAGTCCCGTAGGGGGCACAGATACGCAGTATTTT. The encoded protein is CASSPVGGTDTQYF. The variable domain in full, completed from reference TRBV28 and TRBJ2-3, reads DVKVTQSSRYLVKRTGEKVFLECVQDMDHENMFWYRQDPGLGLRLIYFSYDVKMKEKGDIPEGYSVSREKKERFSLILESASTNQTSMYLCASSPVGGTDTQYFGPGTRLTVL.